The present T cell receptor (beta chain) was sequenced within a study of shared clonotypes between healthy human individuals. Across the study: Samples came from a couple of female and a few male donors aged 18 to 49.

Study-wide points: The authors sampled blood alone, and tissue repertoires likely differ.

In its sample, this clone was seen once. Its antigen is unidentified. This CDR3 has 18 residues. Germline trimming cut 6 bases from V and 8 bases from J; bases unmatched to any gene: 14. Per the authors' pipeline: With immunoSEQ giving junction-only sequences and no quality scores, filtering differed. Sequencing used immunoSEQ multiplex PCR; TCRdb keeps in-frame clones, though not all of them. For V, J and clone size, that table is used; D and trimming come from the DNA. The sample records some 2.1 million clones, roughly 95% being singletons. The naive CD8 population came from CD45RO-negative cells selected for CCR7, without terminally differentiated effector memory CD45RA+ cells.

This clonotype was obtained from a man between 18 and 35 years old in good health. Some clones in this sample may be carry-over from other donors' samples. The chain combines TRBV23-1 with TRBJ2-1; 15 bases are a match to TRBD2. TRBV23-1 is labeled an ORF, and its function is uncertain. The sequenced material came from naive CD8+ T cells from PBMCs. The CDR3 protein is CASSPPGLAGGQGYEQFF. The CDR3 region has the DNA TGCGCCAGCAGCCCTCCGGGACTAGCGGGAGGCCAGGGCTATGAGCAGTTCTTC.